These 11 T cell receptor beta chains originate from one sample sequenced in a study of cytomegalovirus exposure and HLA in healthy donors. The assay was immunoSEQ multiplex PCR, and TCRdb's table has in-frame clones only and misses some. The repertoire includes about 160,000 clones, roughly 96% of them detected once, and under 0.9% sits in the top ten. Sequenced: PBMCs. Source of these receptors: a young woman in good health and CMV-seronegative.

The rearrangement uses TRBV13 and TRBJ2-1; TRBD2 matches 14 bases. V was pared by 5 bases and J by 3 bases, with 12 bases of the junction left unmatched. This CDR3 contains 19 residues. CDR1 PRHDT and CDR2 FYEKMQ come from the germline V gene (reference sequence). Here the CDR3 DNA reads TGTGCCAGCAGCCCCGGGACTAGCGGGGGTCGTGGGGGCTACAATGAGCAGTTCTTC. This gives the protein CASSPGTSGGRGGYNEQFF.

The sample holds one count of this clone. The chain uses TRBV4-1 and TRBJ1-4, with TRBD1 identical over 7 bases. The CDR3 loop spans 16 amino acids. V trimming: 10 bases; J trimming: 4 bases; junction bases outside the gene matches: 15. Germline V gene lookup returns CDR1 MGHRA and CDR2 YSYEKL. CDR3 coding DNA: TGCGCCACCCGAGACCCGACAGGGCTCAATAATGAAAAACTGTTTTTT. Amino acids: CATRDPTGLNNEKLFF.

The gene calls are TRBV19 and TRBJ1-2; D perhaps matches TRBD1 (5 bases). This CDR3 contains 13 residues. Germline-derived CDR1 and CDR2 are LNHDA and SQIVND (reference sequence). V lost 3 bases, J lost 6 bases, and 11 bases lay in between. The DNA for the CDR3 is TGTGCCAGTAGTATTGGTCCAGGGAATGGCTACACCTTC. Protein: CASSIGPGNGYTF.

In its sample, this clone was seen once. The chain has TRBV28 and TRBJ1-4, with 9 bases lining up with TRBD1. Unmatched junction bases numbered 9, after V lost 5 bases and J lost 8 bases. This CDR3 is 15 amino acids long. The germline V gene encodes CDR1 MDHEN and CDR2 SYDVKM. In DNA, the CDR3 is TGTGCCAGCAGTGAACGACAGGGGGGTAAGGAAAAACTGTTTTTT. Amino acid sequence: CASSERQGGKEKLFF.

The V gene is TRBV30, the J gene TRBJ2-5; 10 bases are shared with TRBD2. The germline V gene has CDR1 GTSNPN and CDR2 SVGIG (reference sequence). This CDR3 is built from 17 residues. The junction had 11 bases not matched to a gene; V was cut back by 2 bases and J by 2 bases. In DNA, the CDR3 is TGTGCCTGGAGTTCCACCCGGACTAGCGGAGGACAAGAGACCCAGTACTTC. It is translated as CAWSSTRTSGGQETQYF.

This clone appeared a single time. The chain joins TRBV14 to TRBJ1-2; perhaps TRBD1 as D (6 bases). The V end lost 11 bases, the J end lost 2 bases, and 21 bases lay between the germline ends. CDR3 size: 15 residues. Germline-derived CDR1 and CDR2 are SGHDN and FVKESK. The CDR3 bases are TGTGCCCTAAATCGTAGGGGGGGCGCGAACTATGGCTACACCTTC. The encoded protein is CALNRRGGANYGYTF. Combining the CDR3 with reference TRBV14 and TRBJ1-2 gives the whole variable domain EAGVTQFPSHSVIEKGQTVTLRCDPISGHDNLYWYRRVMGKEIKFLLHFVKESKQDESGMPNNRFLAERTGGTYSTLKVQPAELEDSGVYFCALNRRGGANYGYTFGSGTRLTVV.

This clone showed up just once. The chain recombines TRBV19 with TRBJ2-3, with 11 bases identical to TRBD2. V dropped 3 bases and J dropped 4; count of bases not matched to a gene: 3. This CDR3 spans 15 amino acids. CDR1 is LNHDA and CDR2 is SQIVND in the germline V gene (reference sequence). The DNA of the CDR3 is TGTGCCAGTAGTATTTCTAGCGGGGGGCCAGATACGCAGTATTTT. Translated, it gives CASSISSGGPDTQYF.

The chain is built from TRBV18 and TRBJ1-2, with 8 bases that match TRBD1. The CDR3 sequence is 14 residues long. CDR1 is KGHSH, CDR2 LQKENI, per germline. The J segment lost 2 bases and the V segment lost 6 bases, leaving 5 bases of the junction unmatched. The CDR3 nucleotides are TGTGCCAGCTCCGAGACAGGGGCAAACTATGGCTACACCTTC. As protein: CASSETGANYGYTF.

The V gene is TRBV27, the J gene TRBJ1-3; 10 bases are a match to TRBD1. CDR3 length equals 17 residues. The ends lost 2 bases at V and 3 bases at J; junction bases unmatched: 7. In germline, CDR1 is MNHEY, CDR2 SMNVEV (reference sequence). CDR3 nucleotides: TGTGCCAGCAGTTTACCTTCTCGGACAGGGGGTGGAAACACCATATATTTT. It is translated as CASSLPSRTGGGNTIYF.

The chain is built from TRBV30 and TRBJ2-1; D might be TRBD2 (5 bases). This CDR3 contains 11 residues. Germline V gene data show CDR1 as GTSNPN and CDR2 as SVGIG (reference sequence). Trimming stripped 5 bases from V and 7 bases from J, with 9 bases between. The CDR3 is CAWLRRNEQFF. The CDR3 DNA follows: TGTGCCTGGTTAAGGAGGAATGAGCAGTTCTTC.

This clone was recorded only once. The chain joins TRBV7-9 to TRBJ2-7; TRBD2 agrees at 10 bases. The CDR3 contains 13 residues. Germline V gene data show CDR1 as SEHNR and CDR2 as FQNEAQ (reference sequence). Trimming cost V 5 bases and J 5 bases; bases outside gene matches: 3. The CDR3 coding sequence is TGTGCCAGCAGCCCCCTAGCGGGGGACGAGCAGTACTTC. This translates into CASSPLAGDEQYF.